The rows below give T cell receptor beta chains drawn from one sample of a study of CD8+CD57+ T cells in acquired aplastic anemia. One entry per CDR3 protein results from TCRdb running MiXCR on the reads. The table has around 180,000 distinct CDR3 sequences, about 64% seen once. Sequenced input: sorted CD4+, CD8+, or CD8+CD57+ T cells (not recorded which) from PBMCs. The origin of the receptors is a human donor in good health. Both conserved end residues are part of each CDR3. Each record gives: V gene, J gene, clone size, D gene, CDR3 DNA, CDR3 protein. D genes are given only for firm matches. Clone size is stated in some rows and not others, as once, few, many or a class when expanded.

V: TRBV7-2
J: TRBJ2-7
size: NA
D: NA
DNA: TGTGCCAGCAGCTTAGTCCAGGGAAACTACGAGCAGTACTTC
CDR3: CASSLVQGNYEQYF

V: TRBV5-1
J: TRBJ2-7
size: NA
D: TRBD1
DNA: TGCGCCAGCAGCTCGGGGACAGTAACCTACGAGCAGTACTTC
CDR3: CASSSGTVTYEQYF

V: TRBV20-1
J: TRBJ2-5
size: NA
D: NA
DNA: TGCAGTGCTAGGGCTCCCACAGGGCTTCCCCAGTACTTC
CDR3: CSARAPTGLPQYF

V: TRBV5-1
J: TRBJ2-1
size: once
D: NA
DNA: TGCGCCAGCCAGGACATTCTCTCCTACAATGAGCAGTTCTTC
CDR3: CASQDILSYNEQFF

V: TRBV19
J: TRBJ2-2
size: NA
D: NA
DNA: TGTGCCAGTAATTTGGGGGCCGGGGAGCTGTTTTTT
CDR3: CASNLGAGELFF

V: TRBV24-1
J: TRBJ2-7
size: NA
D: TRBD1
DNA: TGTGCCACCAGTGACCCGACAGGGTTGGGGGAGCAGTACTTC
CDR3: CATSDPTGLGEQYF

V: TRBV15
J: TRBJ1-3
size: NA
D: NA
DNA: TGTGCCACCAGCAGAGATAAAAACACCATATATTTT
CDR3: CATSRDKNTIYF

V: TRBV20-1
J: TRBJ2-5
size: NA
D: TRBD2
DNA: TGCAGTGCTAGAGAGCCCGGGGGGGGCGGGAAGACCCAGTACTTC
CDR3: CSAREPGGGGKTQYF

V: TRBV10-1
J: TRBJ2-7
size: NA
D: NA
DNA: TGCGCCAGCAGTGAAGGTGGGGGGAGAGTCAACGAGCAGTACTTC
CDR3: CASSEGGGRVNEQYF

V: TRBV7-3
J: TRBJ1-1
size: NA
D: NA
DNA: TGTGCCAGCACCTACCAGGGAGGAAACACTGAAGCTTTCTTT
CDR3: CASTYQGGNTEAFF

V: TRBV20-1
J: TRBJ2-7
size: once
D: TRBD1
DNA: TGCAGTGCTAGAGACGGACAGGGGCCGTCCTACGAGCAGTACTTC
CDR3: CSARDGQGPSYEQYF

V: TRBV7-9
J: TRBJ1-2
size: NA
D: TRBD1
DNA: TGTGCCAGCGGGACAGGCTTTACTAACTATGGCTACACCTTC
CDR3: CASGTGFTNYGYTF

V: TRBV9
J: TRBJ2-3
size: many
D: TRBD2
DNA: TGTGCCAGCAGCGGCGGGACTAGCGGGAGAATGGTAGATACGCAGTATTTT
CDR3: CASSGGTSGRMVDTQYF

V: TRBV2
J: TRBJ1-4
size: NA
D: NA
DNA: TGTGCCAGCAACCTAAATGAAAAACTGTTTTTT
CDR3: CASNLNEKLFF

V: TRBV29-1
J: TRBJ2-7
size: NA
D: TRBD2
DNA: TGCAGCGTTGTGCGGCAGGGCTCGGGAGGGCAGTACTTC
CDR3: CSVVRQGSGGQYF

V: TRBV5-1
J: TRBJ2-7
size: NA
D: NA
DNA: TGTGCCAGCAGCCCCGGGGCGGCGGGAATATCCTACGAGCAGTACTTC
CDR3: CASSPGAAGISYEQYF

V: TRBV7-9
J: TRBJ1-5
size: many
D: NA
DNA: TGTGCCAGCAGCCGGGACGGTGGTCAGCCCCAGCATTTT
CDR3: CASSRDGGQPQHF

V: TRBV10-3
J: TRBJ2-5
size: many
D: NA
DNA: TGTGCCATCAGTACCCCCTTGGGGCAAGAGACCCAGTACTTC
CDR3: CAISTPLGQETQYF

V: TRBV9
J: TRBJ2-7
size: NA
D: NA
DNA: TGTGCCAGCAGCGTAGATGGCGGACTAACCTACGAGCAGTACTTC
CDR3: CASSVDGGLTYEQYF

V: TRBV9
J: TRBJ1-4
size: many
D: NA
DNA: TGTGCCAGCAGCGTAGAGGCGGGACTGACGAATGAAAAACTGTTTTTT
CDR3: CASSVEAGLTNEKLFF

V: TRBV10-3
J: TRBJ1-6
size: NA
D: NA
DNA: TGTGCCATCAGTGAGGAGGGGTTTCGACCTTCACCCCTCCACTTT
CDR3: CAISEEGFRPSPLHF

V: TRBV7-9
J: TRBJ2-3
size: NA
D: TRBD2
DNA: TGTGCCAGCAGCTTCGACGGGAGGGCAGATACGCAGTATTTT
CDR3: CASSFDGRADTQYF

V: TRBV5-1
J: TRBJ1-6
size: NA
D: TRBD1
DNA: TGCGCCAGCAGCCGGGGACAGCCGAATTCACCCCTCCACTTT
CDR3: CASSRGQPNSPLHF

V: TRBV9
J: TRBJ2-1
size: many
D: TRBD2
DNA: TGTGCCAGCAGCGTAGGCGGGAGGGCCTACAATGAGCAGTTCTTC
CDR3: CASSVGGRAYNEQFF

V: TRBV12-3/TRBV12-4
J: TRBJ2-1
size: NA
D: NA
DNA: TGTGCCAGCAGTCCCAGTCAAAATGAGCAGTTCTTC
CDR3: CASSPSQNEQFF

V: TRBV14
J: TRBJ1-2
size: many
D: NA
DNA: TGTGCCAGCAGCCACGGTTACGGTGGCTACACCTTC
CDR3: CASSHGYGGYTF

V: TRBV9
J: TRBJ2-6
size: NA
D: NA
DNA: TGTGCCAGCAGCCCGGGCGGGACGGGGGCCAACGTCCTGACTTTC
CDR3: CASSPGGTGANVLTF

V: TRBV6-2/TRBV6-3
J: TRBJ2-7
size: NA
D: NA
DNA: TGTGCCAGCAGTTACGGGCAGGGAGGCTACGAGCAGTACTTC
CDR3: CASSYGQGGYEQYF

V: TRBV27
J: TRBJ2-7
size: many
D: TRBD2
DNA: TGTGCCAGCCAATCCCAGCCGGGGGGTGAGCAGTACTTC
CDR3: CASQSQPGGEQYF

V: TRBV15
J: TRBJ2-7
size: NA
D: NA
DNA: TGTGCCACCAAGAGTACATGGTTCCCGTACGAGCAGTACTTC
CDR3: CATKSTWFPYEQYF

V: TRBV9
J: TRBJ2-6
size: few
D: NA
DNA: TGTGCCAGCAGCGGTCTCGGCGCTGGGGCCAACGTCCTGACTTTC
CDR3: CASSGLGAGANVLTF

V: TRBV7-9
J: TRBJ2-5
size: many
D: NA
DNA: TGTGCCAGCAGTTTCCCGGGGCAAGAGACCCAGTACTTC
CDR3: CASSFPGQETQYF

V: TRBV12-3/TRBV12-4
J: TRBJ2-1
size: NA
D: NA
DNA: TGTGCCAGCAGCCTTGTCTTGGCTAGCCCTCTTAAGGACGATGAGCAGTTCTTC
CDR3: CASSLVLASPLKDDEQFF

V: TRBV10-2
J: TRBJ1-5
size: once
D: TRBD1
DNA: TGCGCCAGCATGAAGGGACAGGGGGGTCAGCCCCAGCATTTT
CDR3: CASMKGQGGQPQHF

V: TRBV7-9
J: TRBJ1-3
size: NA
D: NA
DNA: TGTGCCAGCAGCTTAGAGGGGCTGAACACCATATATTTT
CDR3: CASSLEGLNTIYF

V: TRBV11-1
J: TRBJ2-1
size: NA
D: TRBD2
DNA: TGTGCCAGCAGCTTGGGGCTAGCGGGGGACAATGAGCAGTTCTTC
CDR3: CASSLGLAGDNEQFF

V: TRBV9
J: TRBJ2-2
size: NA
D: NA
DNA: TGTGCCAGCAGCGTAGAGCTCAGGCCAATTACCGGGGAGCTGTTTTTT
CDR3: CASSVELRPITGELFF

V: TRBV15
J: TRBJ1-2
size: NA
D: NA
DNA: TGTGCCACCAGCAGAGCGAGGGGAGCTAACTATGGCTACACCTTC
CDR3: CATSRARGANYGYTF

V: TRBV7-9
J: TRBJ2-5
size: NA
D: NA
DNA: TGTGCCAACAGCTTATCACAAGAGACCCAGTACTTC
CDR3: CANSLSQETQYF

V: TRBV7-2
J: TRBJ1-6
size: few
D: NA
DNA: TGTGCCAGCAGCTTATTGGCGGGGAATTCACCCCTCCACTTT
CDR3: CASSLLAGNSPLHF

V: TRBV7-8
J: TRBJ1-3
size: NA
D: NA
DNA: TGTGCCAGCAGCTTAGTCGTTTCTGGAAACACCATATATTTT
CDR3: CASSLVVSGNTIYF

V: TRBV5-1
J: TRBJ1-5
size: NA
D: NA
DNA: TGCGCCAGCAGCTTGGGGTCGGAAAGCAATCAGCCCCAGCATTTT
CDR3: CASSLGSESNQPQHF

V: TRBV20-1
J: TRBJ2-7
size: NA
D: NA
DNA: TGCAGTGCTAGTGGGTATCCCTACGAGCAGTACTTC
CDR3: CSASGYPYEQYF

V: TRBV10-3
J: TRBJ2-7
size: NA
D: NA
DNA: TGTGCCATCAGTCGTTTTGGACAGACCTACGAGCAGTACTTC
CDR3: CAISRFGQTYEQYF

V: TRBV6-5
J: TRBJ2-5
size: many
D: NA
DNA: TGTGCCAGCAGCTCGGACAGAGAGACCCAGTACTTC
CDR3: CASSSDRETQYF

V: TRBV29-1
J: TRBJ2-7
size: many
D: NA
DNA: TGCAGCGCCCGGGCCAACTCCTACGAGCAGTACTTC
CDR3: CSARANSYEQYF

V: TRBV29-1
J: TRBJ1-1
size: NA
D: NA
DNA: TGCAGCGCTGGACAGAACACTGAAGCTTTCTTT
CDR3: CSAGQNTEAFF